What follows describes a single TCR beta chain. Its antigen is undetermined. The sample comes from a study of shared clonotypes between healthy human individuals. The study, taken as a whole, reports: Enrolling few donors narrowed the genetic and exposure-history diversity that was represented. An anticipated effect of sequencing depth on clonotype sharing among donors was recognized.

CD4+ cells were split into CD45RA+ naive and CD45RA-negative memory subsets. The protocol was immunoSEQ multiplex PCR, while the TCRdb copy is restricted to in-frame clones and leaves out a portion. The table includes about a million clones, around 80% detected once. V dropped 8 bases and J dropped 5; count of bases not matched to a gene: 8. Germline CDR1 GTSNPN, CDR2 SVGIG (reference sequence). The CDR3 covers 13 residues. This sequence was found in a man aged 18 to 29 in good health. Sequencing input: memory CD4+ T cells sorted from blood. Described subset: CD45RA-negative fraction. The V call is TRBV30, the J call TRBJ2-1, with 8 bases fitting TRBD2. The CDR3 DNA follows: TGTGCCAGCGGGGGATATGGCCACAATGAGCAGTTCTTC. As protein: CASGGYGHNEQFF.